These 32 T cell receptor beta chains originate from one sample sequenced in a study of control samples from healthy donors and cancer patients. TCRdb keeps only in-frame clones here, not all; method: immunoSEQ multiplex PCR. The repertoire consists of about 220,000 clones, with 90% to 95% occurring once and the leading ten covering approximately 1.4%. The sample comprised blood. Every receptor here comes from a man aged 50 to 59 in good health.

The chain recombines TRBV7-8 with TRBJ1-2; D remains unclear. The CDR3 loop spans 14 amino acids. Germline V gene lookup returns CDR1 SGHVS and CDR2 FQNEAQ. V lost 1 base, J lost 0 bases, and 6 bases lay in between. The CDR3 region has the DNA TGTGCCAGCAGCTTAGACCAGGCTAACTATGGCTACACCTTC. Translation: CASSLDQANYGYTF.

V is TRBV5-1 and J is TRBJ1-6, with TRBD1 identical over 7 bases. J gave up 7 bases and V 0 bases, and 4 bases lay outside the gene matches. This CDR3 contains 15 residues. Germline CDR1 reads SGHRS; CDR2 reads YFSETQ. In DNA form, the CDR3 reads TGCGCCAGCAGCTTGGAACAGGGGAGAAATTCACCCCTCCACTTT. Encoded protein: CASSLEQGRNSPLHF.

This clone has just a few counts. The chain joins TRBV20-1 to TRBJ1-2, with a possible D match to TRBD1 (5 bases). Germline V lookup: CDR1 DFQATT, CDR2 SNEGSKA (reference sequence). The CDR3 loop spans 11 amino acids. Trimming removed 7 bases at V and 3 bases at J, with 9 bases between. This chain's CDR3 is CSVQGHYGYTF. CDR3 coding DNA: TGCAGTGTCCAGGGCCACTATGGCTACACCTTC.

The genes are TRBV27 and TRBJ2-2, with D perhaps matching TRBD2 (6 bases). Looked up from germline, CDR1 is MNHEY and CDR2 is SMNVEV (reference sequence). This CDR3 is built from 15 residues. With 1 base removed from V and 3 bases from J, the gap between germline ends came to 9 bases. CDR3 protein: CASSLYRRDTGELFF. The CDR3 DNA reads TGTGCCAGCAGTTTATACAGGAGGGACACCGGGGAGCTGTTTTTT.

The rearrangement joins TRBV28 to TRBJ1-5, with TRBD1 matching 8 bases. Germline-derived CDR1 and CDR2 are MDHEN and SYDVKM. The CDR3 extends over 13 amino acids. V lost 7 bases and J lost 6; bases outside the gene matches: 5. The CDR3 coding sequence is TGTGCCAGCAACACACAGGGGGTTCAGCCCCAGCATTTT. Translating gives CASNTQGVQPQHF.

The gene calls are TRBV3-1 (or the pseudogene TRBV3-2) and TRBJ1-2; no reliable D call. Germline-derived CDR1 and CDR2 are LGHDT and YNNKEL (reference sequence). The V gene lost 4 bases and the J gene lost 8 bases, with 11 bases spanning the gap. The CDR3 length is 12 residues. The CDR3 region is CASSRTAEGYTF. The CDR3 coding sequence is TGTGCCAGCAGCCGAACAGCGGAAGGCTACACCTTC.

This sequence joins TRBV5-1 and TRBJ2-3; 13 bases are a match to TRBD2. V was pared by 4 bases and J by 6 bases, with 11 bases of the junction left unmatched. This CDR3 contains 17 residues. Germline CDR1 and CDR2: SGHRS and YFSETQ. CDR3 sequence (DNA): TGCGCCAGCAGCCCGGGGACTAGCGGGGAAGCTACGGATACGCAGTATTTT. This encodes CASSPGTSGEATDTQYF.

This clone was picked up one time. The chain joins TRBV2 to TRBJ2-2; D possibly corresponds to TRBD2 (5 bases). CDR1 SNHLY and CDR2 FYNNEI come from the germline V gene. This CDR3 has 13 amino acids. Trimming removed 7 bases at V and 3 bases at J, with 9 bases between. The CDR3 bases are TGTGCCAGCATTCGGGGATACACCGGGGAGCTGTTTTTT. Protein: CASIRGYTGELFF.

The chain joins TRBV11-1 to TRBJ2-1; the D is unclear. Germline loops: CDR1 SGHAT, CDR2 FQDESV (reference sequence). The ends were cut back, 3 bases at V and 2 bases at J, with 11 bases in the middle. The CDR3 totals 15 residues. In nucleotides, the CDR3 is TGTGCCAGCAGCTTTTCAGTGGGGACCTACAATGAGCAGTTCTTC. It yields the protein CASSFSVGTYNEQFF.

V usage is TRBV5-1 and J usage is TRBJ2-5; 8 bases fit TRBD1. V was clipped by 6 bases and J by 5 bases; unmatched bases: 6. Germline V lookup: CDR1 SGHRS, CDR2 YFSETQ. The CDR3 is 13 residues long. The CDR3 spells CASTETGVETQYF. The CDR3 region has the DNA TGCGCCAGCACCGAGACAGGGGTGGAGACCCAGTACTTC.

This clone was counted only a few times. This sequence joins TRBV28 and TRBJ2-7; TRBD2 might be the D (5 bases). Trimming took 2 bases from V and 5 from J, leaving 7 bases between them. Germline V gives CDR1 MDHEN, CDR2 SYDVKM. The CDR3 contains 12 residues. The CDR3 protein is CASSLRGNEQYF. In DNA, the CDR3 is TGTGCCAGCAGTTTAAGAGGGAACGAGCAGTACTTC. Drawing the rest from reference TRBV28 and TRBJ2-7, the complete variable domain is DVKVTQSSRYLVKRTGEKVFLECVQDMDHENMFWYRQDPGLGLRLIYFSYDVKMKEKGDIPEGYSVSREKKERFSLILESASTNQTSMYLCASSLRGNEQYFGPGTRLTVT.

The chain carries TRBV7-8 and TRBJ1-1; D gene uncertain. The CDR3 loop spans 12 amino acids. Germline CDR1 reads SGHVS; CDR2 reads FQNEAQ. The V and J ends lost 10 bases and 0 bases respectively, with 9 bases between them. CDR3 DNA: TGTGCCACCTACCTCTTGAACACTGAAGCTTTCTTT. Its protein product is CATYLLNTEAFF.

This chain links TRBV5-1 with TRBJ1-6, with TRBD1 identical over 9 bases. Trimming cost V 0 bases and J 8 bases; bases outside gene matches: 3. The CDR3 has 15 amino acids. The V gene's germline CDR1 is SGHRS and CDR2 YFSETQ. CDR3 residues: CASSLGGTGYSPLHF. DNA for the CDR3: TGCGCCAGCAGCTTGGGCGGGACAGGGTATTCACCCCTCCACTTT.

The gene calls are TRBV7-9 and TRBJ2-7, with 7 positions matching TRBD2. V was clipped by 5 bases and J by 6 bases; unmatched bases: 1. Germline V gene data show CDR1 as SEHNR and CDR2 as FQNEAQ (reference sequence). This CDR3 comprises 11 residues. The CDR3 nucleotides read TGTGCCAGCAGCCGCGGGGGCGAGCAGTACTTC. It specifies CASSRGGEQYF.

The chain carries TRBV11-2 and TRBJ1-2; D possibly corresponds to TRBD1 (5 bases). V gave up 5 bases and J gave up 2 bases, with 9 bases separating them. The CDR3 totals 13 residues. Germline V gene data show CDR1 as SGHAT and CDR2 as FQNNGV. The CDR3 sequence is CASSPDMNYGYTF. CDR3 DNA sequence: TGTGCCAGCAGCCCGGACATGAACTATGGCTACACCTTC.

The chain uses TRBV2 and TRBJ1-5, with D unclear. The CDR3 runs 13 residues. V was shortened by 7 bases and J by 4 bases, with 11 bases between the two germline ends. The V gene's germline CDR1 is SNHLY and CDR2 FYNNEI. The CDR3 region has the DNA TGTGCCAGCATGAGTGACACAAATCAGCCCCAGCATTTT. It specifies CASMSDTNQPQHF.

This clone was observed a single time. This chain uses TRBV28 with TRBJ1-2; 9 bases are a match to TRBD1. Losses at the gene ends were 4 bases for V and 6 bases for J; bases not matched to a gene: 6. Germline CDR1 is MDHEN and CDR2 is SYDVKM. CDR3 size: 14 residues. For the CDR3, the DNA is TGTGCCAGCAGTTCGCCGGGACAGGGTCATGGCTACACCTTC. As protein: CASSSPGQGHGYTF.

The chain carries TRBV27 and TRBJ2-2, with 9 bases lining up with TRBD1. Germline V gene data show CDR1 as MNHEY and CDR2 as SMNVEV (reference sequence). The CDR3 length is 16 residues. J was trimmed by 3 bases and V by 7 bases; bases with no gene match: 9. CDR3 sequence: CASTPKGTGYTGELFF. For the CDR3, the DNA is TGTGCCAGCACCCCTAAGGGGACAGGGTACACCGGGGAGCTGTTTTTT.

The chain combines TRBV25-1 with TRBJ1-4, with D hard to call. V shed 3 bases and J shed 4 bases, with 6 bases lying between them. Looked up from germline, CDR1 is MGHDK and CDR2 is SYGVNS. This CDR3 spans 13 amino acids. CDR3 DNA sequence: TGTGCCAGCAGTGAGCCCAATAATGAAAAACTGTTTTTT. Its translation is CASSEPNNEKLFF.

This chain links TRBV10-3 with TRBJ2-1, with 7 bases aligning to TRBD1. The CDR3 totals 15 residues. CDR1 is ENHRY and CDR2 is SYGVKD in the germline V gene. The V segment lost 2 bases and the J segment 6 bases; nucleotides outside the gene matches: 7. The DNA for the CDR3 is TGTGCCATCAGTGAGGGGACAGTACGGGGCAATGAGCAGTTCTTC. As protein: CAISEGTVRGNEQFF.

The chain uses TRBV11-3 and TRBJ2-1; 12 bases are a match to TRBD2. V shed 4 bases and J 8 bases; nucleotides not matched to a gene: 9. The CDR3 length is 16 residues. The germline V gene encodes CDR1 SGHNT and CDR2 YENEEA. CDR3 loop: CASSSRTSGVADEQFF. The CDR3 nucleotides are TGTGCCAGCAGCTCCCGGACTAGCGGGGTGGCGGATGAGCAGTTCTTC.

CDR3 protein: CASSDGGIGYEQYF. Here the CDR3 DNA reads TGTGCCAGTTCCGATGGCGGAATAGGCTACGAGCAGTACTTC. This chain joins TRBV19 and TRBJ2-7, with D unresolved. The germline V gene has CDR1 LNHDA and CDR2 SQIVND (reference sequence). V lost 8 bases, J lost 3 bases, and 17 bases lay in between. CDR3 length equals 14 residues.

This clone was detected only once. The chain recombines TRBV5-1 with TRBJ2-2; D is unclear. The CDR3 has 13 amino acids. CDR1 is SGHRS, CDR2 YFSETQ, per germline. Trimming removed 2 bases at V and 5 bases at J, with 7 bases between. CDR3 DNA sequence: TGCGCCAGCAGCTTAGGGCGGACCGGGGAGCTGTTTTTT. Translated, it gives CASSLGRTGELFF.

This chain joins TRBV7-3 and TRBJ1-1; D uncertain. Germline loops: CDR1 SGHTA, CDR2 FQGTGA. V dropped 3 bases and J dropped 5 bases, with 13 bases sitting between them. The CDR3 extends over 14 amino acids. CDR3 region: CASSFTHDETEAFF. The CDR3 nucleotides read TGTGCCAGCAGCTTTACCCATGACGAAACTGAAGCTTTCTTT.

The DNA for the CDR3 is TGTGCCAGCAGTTACTCCCCTTTATTGACAGATTTCTACACCTTC. Amino acids: CASSYSPLLTDFYTF. The chain combines TRBV6-6 with TRBJ1-2; TRBD1 is a possible D gene (5 bases). CDR1 and CDR2 from the germline V gene are MNHNY and SVGAGI (reference sequence). Deletions cut 0 bases from V and 10 bases from J, with 18 bases between. This CDR3 has 15 amino acids.

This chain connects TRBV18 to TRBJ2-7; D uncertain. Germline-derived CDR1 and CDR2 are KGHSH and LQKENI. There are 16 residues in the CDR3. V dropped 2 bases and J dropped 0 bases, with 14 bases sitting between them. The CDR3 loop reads CASSPGSWALSYEQYV. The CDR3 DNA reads TGTGCCAGCTCACCAGGTTCGTGGGCACTCTCCTACGAGCAGTACGTC.

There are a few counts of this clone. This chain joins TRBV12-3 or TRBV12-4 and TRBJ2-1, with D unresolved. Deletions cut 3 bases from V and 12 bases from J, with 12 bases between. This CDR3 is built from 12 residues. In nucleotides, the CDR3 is TGTGCCAGCAGTTTTGAATGGGGTTGGCAGTTCTTC. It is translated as CASSFEWGWQFF.

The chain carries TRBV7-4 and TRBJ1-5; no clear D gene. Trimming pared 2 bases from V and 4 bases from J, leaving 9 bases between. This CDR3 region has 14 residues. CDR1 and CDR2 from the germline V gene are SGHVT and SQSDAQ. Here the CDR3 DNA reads TGTGCCAGCAGCTTATTTTGGTTGAATCAGCCCCAGCATTTT. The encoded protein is CASSLFWLNQPQHF.

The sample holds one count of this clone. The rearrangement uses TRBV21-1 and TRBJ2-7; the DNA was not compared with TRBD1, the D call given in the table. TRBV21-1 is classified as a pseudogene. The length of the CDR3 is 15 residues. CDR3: CASSYRDRELDEQYV. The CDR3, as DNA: TGTGCCAGCAGCTACCGGGACAGGGAGCTGGACGAGCAGTACGTC.

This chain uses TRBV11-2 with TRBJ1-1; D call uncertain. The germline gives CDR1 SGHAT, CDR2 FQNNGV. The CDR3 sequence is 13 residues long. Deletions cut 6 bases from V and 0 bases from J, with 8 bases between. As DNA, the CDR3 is TGTGCCAGCAGACCTGGGTTGAACACTGAAGCTTTCTTT. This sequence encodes CASRPGLNTEAFF.

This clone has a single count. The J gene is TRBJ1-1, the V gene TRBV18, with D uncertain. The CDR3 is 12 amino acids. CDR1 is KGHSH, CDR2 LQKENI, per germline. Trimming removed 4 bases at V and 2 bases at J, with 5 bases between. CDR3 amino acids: CASSQSNTEAFF. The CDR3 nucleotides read TGTGCCAGCTCACAGAGCAACACTGAAGCTTTCTTT. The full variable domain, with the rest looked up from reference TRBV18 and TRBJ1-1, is NAGVMQNPRHLVRRRGQEARLRCSPMKGHSHVYWYRQLPEEGLKFMVYLQKENIIDESGMPKERFSAEFPKEGPSILRIQQVVRGDSAAYFCASSQSNTEAFFGQGTRLTVV.

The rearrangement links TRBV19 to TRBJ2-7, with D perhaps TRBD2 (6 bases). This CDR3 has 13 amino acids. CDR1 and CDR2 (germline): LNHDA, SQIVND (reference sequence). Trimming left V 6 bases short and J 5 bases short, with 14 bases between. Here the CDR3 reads CASRVSGANEQYF. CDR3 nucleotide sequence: TGTGCCAGTAGGGTCTCGGGAGCAAACGAGCAGTACTTC.